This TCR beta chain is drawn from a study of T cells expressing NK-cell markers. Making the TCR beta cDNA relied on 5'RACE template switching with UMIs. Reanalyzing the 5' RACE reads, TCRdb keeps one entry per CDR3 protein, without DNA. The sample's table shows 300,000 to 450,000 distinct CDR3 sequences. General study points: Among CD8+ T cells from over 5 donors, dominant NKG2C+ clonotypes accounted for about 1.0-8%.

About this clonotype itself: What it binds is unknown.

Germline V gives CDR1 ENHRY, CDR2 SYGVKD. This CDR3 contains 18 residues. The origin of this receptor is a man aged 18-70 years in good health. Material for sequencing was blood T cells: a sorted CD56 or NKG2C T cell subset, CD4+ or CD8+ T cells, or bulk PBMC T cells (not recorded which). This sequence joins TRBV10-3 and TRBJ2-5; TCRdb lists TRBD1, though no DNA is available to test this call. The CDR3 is CAISESNPNREDQETQYF.